These 29 T cell receptor beta chains came from one sample sequenced in a study of T cell changes during pregnancy in multiple sclerosis. Profiling relied on immunoSEQ multiplex PCR, and the TCRdb table lists in-frame clones only, not all of them. Of fewer than 95,000 clones listed, around 93% are singletons. The sample in question was peripheral blood, obtained in the first trimester of pregnancy. These receptors came from a female donor with multiple sclerosis, enrolled in a pregnancy study.

The rearrangement joins TRBV5-1 to TRBJ1-6; no reliable D call. Germline loops: CDR1 SGHRS, CDR2 YFSETQ. V was trimmed by 4 bases and J by 13 bases, leaving 15 bases between them. The CDR3 has 13 residues. CDR3: CASSPDRRSPLHF. The CDR3 bases are TGCGCCAGCAGCCCGGACCGGAGGTCCCCCCTCCACTTT.

The gene calls are TRBV7-6 and TRBJ2-3; no clear D. This CDR3 contains 13 residues. Germline V lookup: CDR1 SGHVS, CDR2 FNYEAQ. V was cut by 6 bases and J by 2 bases, with 9 bases left in between. CDR3 amino acids: CASSPAYTDTQYF. The CDR3 DNA reads TGTGCCAGCAGTCCAGCGTACACAGATACGCAGTATTTT. Looking up the rest from reference TRBV7-6 and TRBJ2-3 gives the full variable domain: GAGVSQSPRYKVTKRGQDVALRCDPISGHVSLYWYRQALGQGPEFLTYFNYEAQQDKSGLPNDRFSAERPEGSISTLTIQRTEQRDSAMYRCASSPAYTDTQYFGPGTRLTVL.

The rearrangement joins TRBV7-9 to TRBJ1-4; no reliable D call. Looked up from germline, CDR1 is SEHNR and CDR2 is FQNEAQ (reference sequence). The CDR3 spans 15 residues. Trimming took off 4 bases at V and 5 bases at J, with 14 bases between the two ends. CDR3 residues: CASSSVQAPNEKLFF. DNA for the CDR3: TGTGCCAGCAGCTCAGTCCAGGCTCCGAATGAAAAACTGTTTTTT.

The V gene is TRBV7-9, the J gene TRBJ2-3, with 14 nucleotides matching TRBD2. The CDR3 loop spans 15 amino acids. After removal of 5 bases from V and 9 bases from J, the junction contained 7 bases not matched to a gene. The germline V gene encodes CDR1 SEHNR and CDR2 FQNEAQ (reference sequence). The CDR3 sequence is CASSAGLAGELTQYF. The CDR3 nucleotides read TGTGCCAGCAGCGCGGGACTAGCGGGGGAGCTAACGCAGTATTTT.

The chain joins TRBV19 to TRBJ1-2; 7 bases match TRBD1. This CDR3 contains 12 residues. V trimming: 8 bases; J trimming: 8 bases; junction bases outside the gene matches: 8. Germline V gives CDR1 LNHDA, CDR2 SQIVND (reference sequence). This CDR3 reads CASATGQRGYTF. CDR3 bases: TGTGCCAGTGCGACGGGACAGCGCGGCTACACCTTC.

With respect to this clone: One junction end disagrees with the germline gene, perhaps due to a read error. The chain combines TRBV7-7 with TRBJ1-2, with 10 positions matching TRBD1. The length of the CDR3 is 18 residues. From germline, CDR1 is SSHAT and CDR2 FNYEAQ (reference sequence). The CDR3 region has the DNA TGTGCTAGCAGCTTCTATTCCGAGGGACAGGGGTTGACGGGTGGCTACACCTTC. It encodes CASSFYSEGQGLTGGYTF. The full variable domain, in which reference TRBV7-7 and TRBJ1-2 provide the parts outside the CDR3, is GAGVSQSPRYKVTKRGQDVTLRCDPISSHATLYWYQQALGQGPEFLTYFNYEAQPDKSGLPSDRFSAERPEGSISTLTIQRTEQRDSAMYRCASSFYSEGQGLTGGYTFGSGTRLTVV.

The J gene is TRBJ1-5, the V gene TRBV5-1; 7 nucleotides match TRBD1. J gave up 9 bases and V 4 bases, and 10 bases lay outside the gene matches. The CDR3 is made up of 14 amino acids. CDR1 is SGHRS, CDR2 YFSETQ, per germline. CDR3 region: CASSPDRAEGPQHF. In nucleotides, the CDR3 is TGCGCCAGCAGCCCCGACAGGGCGGAGGGGCCCCAGCATTTT.

J is TRBJ2-1 and V is TRBV9; TRBD2 agrees at 12 bases. V was pared by 4 bases and J by 5 bases, with 4 bases of the junction left unmatched. Germline lookup yields CDR1 SGDLS and CDR2 YYNGEE. This CDR3 is built from 15 residues. The CDR3 DNA sequence: TGTGCCAGCAGCCCAGGACTAGCGGGAAACAATGAGCAGTTCTTC. Translated, it gives CASSPGLAGNNEQFF. Drawing the rest from reference TRBV9 and TRBJ2-1, the complete variable domain is DSGVTQTPKHLITATGQRVTLRCSPRSGDLSVYWYQQSLDQGLQFLIQYYNGEERAKGNILERFSAQQFPDLHSELNLSSLELGDSALYFCASSPGLAGNNEQFFGPGTRLTVL.

In its sample, this clone was seen once. This rearrangement joins TRBV19 to TRBJ1-1; 8 nucleotides align to TRBD1. The CDR3 has 17 amino acids. V lost 3 bases to trimming and J lost 0 bases; unmatched junction nucleotides: 9. Germline V gene lookup returns CDR1 LNHDA and CDR2 SQIVND (reference sequence). CDR3 DNA sequence: TGTGCCAGTAGTATCGTGACAGGGGAAGTTTTGAACACTGAAGCTTTCTTT. Its protein product is CASSIVTGEVLNTEAFF.

This sequence joins TRBV2 and TRBJ2-2, with a possible D match to TRBD1 (5 bases). CDR3 length: 14 amino acids. V was pared by 6 bases and J by 3 bases, with 11 bases between. Germline lookup yields CDR1 SNHLY and CDR2 FYNNEI. The CDR3 region is CASRADRHTGELFF. DNA of the CDR3: TGTGCCAGCAGGGCTGACAGACACACCGGGGAGCTGTTTTTT.

The chain employs TRBV4-2 and TRBJ2-3; 11 bases map to TRBD2. The CDR3 totals 17 residues. Germline lookup yields CDR1 LGHNA and CDR2 YNFKEQ. V lost 0 bases, J lost 3 bases, and 5 bases stayed unmatched. The CDR3 is CASSQEDGTSGTDTQYF. The CDR3 nucleotides are TGTGCCAGCAGCCAAGAGGATGGGACTAGCGGAACAGATACGCAGTATTTT.

V usage is TRBV7-6 and J usage is TRBJ2-5; D not certain. Trimming pared 1 base from V and 3 bases from J, leaving 9 bases between. This CDR3 is 14 amino acids long. CDR1 SGHVS and CDR2 FNYEAQ come from the germline V gene. The CDR3 protein is CASSLVPIEETQYF. CDR3 sequence (DNA): TGTGCCAGCAGCTTAGTCCCAATTGAAGAGACCCAGTACTTC.

The rearrangement links TRBV7-2 to TRBJ1-6; TRBD1 might be the D (5 bases). Germline CDR1 reads SGHTA; CDR2 reads FQGNSA. V was clipped by 0 bases and J by 7 bases, with 13 bases between them. This CDR3 has 16 amino acids. The CDR3 DNA reads as TGTGCCAGCAGCTTAGCGTGGCAGGGAGGCAATTCACCCCTCCACTTT. Protein: CASSLAWQGGNSPLHF.

The chain is built from TRBV9 and TRBJ2-7; 7 positions agree with TRBD2. The CDR3 covers 14 residues. From germline, CDR1 is SGDLS and CDR2 YYNGEE. After removal of 0 bases from V and 5 bases from J, the junction contained 5 bases not matched to a gene. This CDR3 is CASSVGLAVNEQYF. The CDR3, as DNA: TGTGCCAGCAGCGTAGGACTAGCTGTTAACGAGCAGTACTTC. Together with reference TRBV9 and TRBJ2-7, the CDR3 gives the full variable domain: DSGVTQTPKHLITATGQRVTLRCSPRSGDLSVYWYQQSLDQGLQFLIQYYNGEERAKGNILERFSAQQFPDLHSELNLSSLELGDSALYFCASSVGLAVNEQYFGPGTRLTVT.

The V and J genes are TRBV7-2 and TRBJ2-1; D unclear. The V and J ends lost 3 bases and 3 bases respectively, with 6 bases between them. This CDR3 has 13 residues. CDR1 and CDR2 from the germline V gene are SGHTA and FQGNSA. The CDR3 coding sequence is TGTGCCAGCAGCTTTGACAACTACAATGAGCAGTTCTTC. This encodes CASSFDNYNEQFF.

V and J are TRBV6-1 and TRBJ1-5, with TRBD1 identical over 7 bases. The CDR3 has 15 residues. The germline V gene has CDR1 MNHNS and CDR2 SASEGT. After removal of 4 bases from V and 2 bases from J, the junction contained 5 bases not matched to a gene. For the CDR3, the DNA is TGTGCCAGCAGTGTTCGGCAGGGGGGCAATCAGCCCCAGCATTTT. Protein sequence: CASSVRQGGNQPQHF.

This clone was seen only once. The chain uses TRBV5-4 and TRBJ1-4, with TRBD1 identical over 7 bases. CDR3 length equals 15 residues. Trimming cost V 0 bases and J 4 bases; bases outside gene matches: 3. The germline V gene encodes CDR1 SGHNT and CDR2 YYREEE (reference sequence). CDR3 bases: TGTGCCAGCAGCTTGGAGGGGGCAAGTAATGAAAAACTGTTTTTT. The encoded protein is CASSLEGASNEKLFF.

The chain is built from TRBV5-6 and TRBJ2-3, with TRBD2 matching over 7 bases. The V gene's germline CDR1 is SGHDT and CDR2 YYEEEE. Germline trimming cut 4 bases from V and 6 bases from J; bases unmatched to any gene: 11. The CDR3 loop spans 15 amino acids. DNA for the CDR3: TGTGCCAGCAGCCGTAGACTAGCTGATGTGGATACGCAGTATTTT. Protein: CASSRRLADVDTQYF.

CDR3: CASSIGTGGPNQPQHF. In DNA form, the CDR3 reads TGTGCCAGCAGCATCGGGACAGGGGGCCCCAATCAGCCCCAGCATTTT. V usage is TRBV7-9 and J usage is TRBJ1-5, with 12 bases matching TRBD1. V was pared by 5 bases and J by 3 bases, with 5 bases of the junction left unmatched. The CDR3 covers 16 residues. Germline V gives CDR1 SEHNR, CDR2 FQNEAQ (reference sequence).

The chain combines TRBV4-1 with TRBJ1-2; unclear D gene. CDR1 is MGHRA, CDR2 YSYEKL, per germline. V gave up 2 bases and J gave up 3 bases, with 7 bases separating them. The CDR3 extends over 13 amino acids. CDR3 protein: CASSQSGYYGYTF. CDR3 DNA sequence: TGCGCCAGCAGCCAATCGGGTTACTATGGCTACACCTTC.

This sequence joins TRBV7-6 and TRBJ2-1; 11 positions agree with TRBD2. The CDR3 runs 16 residues. In germline, CDR1 is SGHVS, CDR2 FNYEAQ. With V trimmed by 0 bases and J by 9 bases, 7 bases remained unmatched. In nucleotides, the CDR3 is TGTGCCAGCAGCTTAGCTAGCGGGGGGGCGGTGGGTGAGCAGTTCTTC. Protein: CASSLASGGAVGEQFF.

This sequence joins TRBV7-9 and TRBJ2-7, with 9 bases that match TRBD1. V lost 5 bases, J lost 4 bases, and 6 bases stayed unmatched. The CDR3 contains 14 residues. CDR1 and CDR2 (germline): SEHNR, FQNEAQ (reference sequence). The chain's CDR3 is CASSVTGGGYEQYF. The CDR3 coding sequence is TGTGCCAGCAGCGTAACAGGGGGCGGTTACGAGCAGTACTTC.

The rearrangement joins TRBV5-1 to TRBJ2-3; 16 bases are shared with TRBD2. V shed 3 bases and J 4 bases; nucleotides not matched to a gene: 20. The CDR3 extends over 22 amino acids. From germline, CDR1 is SGHRS and CDR2 YFSETQ. The CDR3 reads CASSSLASGTSGGVISADTQYF. CDR3 bases: TGCGCCAGCAGCTCTCTCGCCTCTGGGACTAGCGGGGGGGTAATTTCTGCAGATACGCAGTATTTT.

V and J are TRBV13 and TRBJ2-3; 7 bases fit TRBD2. J was trimmed by 4 bases and V by 1 base; bases with no gene match: 2. CDR1 and CDR2 (germline): PRHDT, FYEKMQ (reference sequence). There are 14 residues in the CDR3. The CDR3 reads CASSLVGGADTQYF. CDR3 bases: TGTGCCAGCAGCTTAGTTGGGGGGGCAGATACGCAGTATTTT.

This rearrangement joins TRBV6-1 to TRBJ1-2; 7 bases are a match to TRBD1. This CDR3 is built from 13 residues. Germline V gene sequence: CDR1 MNHNS, CDR2 SASEGT. Trimming at V came to 4 bases and at J to 4 bases, leaving 3 bases not matched to a gene. The CDR3 spells CASSAGDSYGYTF. CDR3 in DNA: TGTGCCAGCAGTGCGGGGGACAGCTATGGCTACACCTTC.

The J gene is TRBJ2-1, the V gene TRBV11-3; 11 bases are shared with TRBD2. This CDR3 is built from 15 residues. Germline V lookup: CDR1 SGHNT, CDR2 YENEEA. The V and J ends lost 5 bases and 3 bases, in that order; junction bases with no gene match: 3. The CDR3 DNA reads TGTGCCAGCAGCAGTACTAGCGGGGGCTACAATGAGCAGTTCTTC. Residues: CASSSTSGGYNEQFF.

The V and J genes are TRBV11-2 and TRBJ2-3, with D tentatively TRBD2 (7 bases). The CDR3 covers 16 residues. Trimming pared 3 bases from V and 3 bases from J, leaving 16 bases between. Germline CDR1 and CDR2: SGHAT and FQNNGV. This CDR3 reads CASSFVLQGGTDTQYF. The CDR3 region has the DNA TGTGCCAGCAGCTTCGTACTACAGGGAGGGACAGATACGCAGTATTTT.

This sequence joins TRBV6-5 and TRBJ1-5; 7 bases are shared with TRBD1. The junction had 2 bases not matched to a gene; V was cut back by 6 bases and J by 3 bases. This CDR3 region has 13 residues. CDR1 is MNHEY, CDR2 SVGAGI, per germline. CDR3 DNA: TGTGCCAGCAGACAGGGGTACAATCAGCCCCAGCATTTT. Its protein is CASRQGYNQPQHF.

The rearrangement joins TRBV6-4 to TRBJ2-1; D is possibly TRBD2 (6 bases). V gave up 5 bases and J gave up 0 bases, with 14 bases separating them. This CDR3 has 16 amino acids. From germline, CDR1 is MRHNA and CDR2 SNTAGT. CDR3 residues: CASSPGGASSYNEQFF. CDR3 DNA sequence: TGTGCCAGCAGTCCAGGAGGGGCAAGCTCCTACAATGAGCAGTTCTTC.